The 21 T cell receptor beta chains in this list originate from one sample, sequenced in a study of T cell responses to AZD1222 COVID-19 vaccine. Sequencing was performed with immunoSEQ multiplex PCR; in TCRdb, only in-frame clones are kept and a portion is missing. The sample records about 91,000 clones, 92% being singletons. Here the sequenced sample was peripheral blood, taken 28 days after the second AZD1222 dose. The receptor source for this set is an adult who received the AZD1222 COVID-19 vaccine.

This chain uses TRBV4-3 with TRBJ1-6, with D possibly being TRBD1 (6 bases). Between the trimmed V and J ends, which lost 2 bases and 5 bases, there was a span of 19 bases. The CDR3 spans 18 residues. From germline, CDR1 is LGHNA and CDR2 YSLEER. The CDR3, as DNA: TGCGCCAGCAGCCAAAAAGCGCCCCAACAGGGTAATAATTCACCCCTCCACTTT. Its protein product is CASSQKAPQQGNNSPLHF.

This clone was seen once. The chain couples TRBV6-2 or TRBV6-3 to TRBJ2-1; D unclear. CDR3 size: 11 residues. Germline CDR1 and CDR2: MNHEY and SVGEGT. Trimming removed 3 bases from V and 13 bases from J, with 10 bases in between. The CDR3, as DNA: TGTGCCAGCAGTTATAGCTGGGTACAGTTCTTC. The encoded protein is CASSYSWVQFF.

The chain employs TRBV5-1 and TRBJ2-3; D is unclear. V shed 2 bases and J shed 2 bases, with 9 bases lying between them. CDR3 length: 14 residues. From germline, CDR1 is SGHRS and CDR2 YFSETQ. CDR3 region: CASSLIPSTDTQYF. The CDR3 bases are TGCGCCAGCAGCTTAATACCTTCCACAGATACGCAGTATTTT.

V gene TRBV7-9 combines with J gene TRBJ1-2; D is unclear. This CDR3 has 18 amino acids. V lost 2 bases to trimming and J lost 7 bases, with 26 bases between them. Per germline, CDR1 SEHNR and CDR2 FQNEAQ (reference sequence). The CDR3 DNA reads TGTGCCAGCAGCTTAAGAATCTGGGTCGGGGAGGTATCTTGTGGCTACACCTTC. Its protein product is CASSLRIWVGEVSCGYTF.

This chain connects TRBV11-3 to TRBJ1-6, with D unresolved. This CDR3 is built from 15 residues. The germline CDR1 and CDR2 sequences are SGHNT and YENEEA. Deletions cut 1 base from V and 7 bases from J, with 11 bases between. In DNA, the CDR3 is TGTGCCAGCAGCTTAGGGACGGACGGCAATTCACCCCTCCACTTT. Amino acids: CASSLGTDGNSPLHF.

The CDR3 region has the DNA TGTGCCAGCAGTTCGCTAACAGGGGCGGGTGAAAAACTGTTTTTT. This encodes CASSSLTGAGEKLFF. J is TRBJ1-4 and V is TRBV28, with 7 bases that match TRBD1. Germline CDR1 is MDHEN and CDR2 is SYDVKM. V lost 4 bases, J lost 7 bases, and 9 bases stayed unmatched. This CDR3 spans 15 amino acids.

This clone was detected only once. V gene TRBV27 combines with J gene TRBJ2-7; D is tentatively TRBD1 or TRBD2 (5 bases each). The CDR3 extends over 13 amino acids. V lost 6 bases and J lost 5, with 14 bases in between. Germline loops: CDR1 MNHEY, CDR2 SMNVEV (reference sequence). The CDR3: CASRSWGINEQYF. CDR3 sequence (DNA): TGTGCCAGCAGATCGTGGGGGATTAACGAGCAGTACTTC.

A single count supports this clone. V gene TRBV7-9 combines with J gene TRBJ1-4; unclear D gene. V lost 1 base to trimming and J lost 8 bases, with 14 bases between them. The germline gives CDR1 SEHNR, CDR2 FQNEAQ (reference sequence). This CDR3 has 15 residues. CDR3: CASSLVGGVGEKLFF. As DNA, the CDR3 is TGTGCCAGCAGCTTAGTCGGCGGAGTAGGAGAAAAACTGTTTTTT.

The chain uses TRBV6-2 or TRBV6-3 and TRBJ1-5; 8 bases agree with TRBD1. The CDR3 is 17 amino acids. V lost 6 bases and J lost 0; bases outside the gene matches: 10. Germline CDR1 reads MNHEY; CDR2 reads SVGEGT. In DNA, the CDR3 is TGTGCCAGCAGCCCTAGGACAGGGACCCATAGCAATCAGCCCCAGCATTTT. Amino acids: CASSPRTGTHSNQPQHF.

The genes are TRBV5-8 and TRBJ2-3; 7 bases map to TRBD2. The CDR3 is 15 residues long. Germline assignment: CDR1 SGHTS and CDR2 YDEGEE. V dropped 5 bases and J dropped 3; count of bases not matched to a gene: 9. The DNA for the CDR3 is TGTGCCAGCAGTCCAGGCCGCGGGGGTACAGATACGCAGTATTTT. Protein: CASSPGRGGTDTQYF.

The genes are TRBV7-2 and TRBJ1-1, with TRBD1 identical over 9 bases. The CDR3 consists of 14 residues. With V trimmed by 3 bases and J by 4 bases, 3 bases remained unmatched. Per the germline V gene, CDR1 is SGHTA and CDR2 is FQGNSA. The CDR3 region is CASSLWGQGTEAFF. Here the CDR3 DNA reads TGTGCCAGCAGCTTGTGGGGACAGGGCACTGAAGCTTTCTTT. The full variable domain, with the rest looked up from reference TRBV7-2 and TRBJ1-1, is GAGVSQSPSNKVTEKGKDVELRCDPISGHTALYWYRQSLGQGLEFLIYFQGNSAPDKSGLPSDRFSAERTGGSVSTLTIQRTQQEDSAVYLCASSLWGQGTEAFFGQGTRLTVV.

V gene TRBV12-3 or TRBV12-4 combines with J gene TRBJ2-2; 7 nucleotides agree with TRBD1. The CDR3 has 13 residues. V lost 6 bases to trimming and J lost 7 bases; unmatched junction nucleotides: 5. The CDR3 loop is CASRIQGNGELFF. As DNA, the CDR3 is TGTGCCAGCAGAATACAGGGGAACGGGGAGCTGTTTTTT.

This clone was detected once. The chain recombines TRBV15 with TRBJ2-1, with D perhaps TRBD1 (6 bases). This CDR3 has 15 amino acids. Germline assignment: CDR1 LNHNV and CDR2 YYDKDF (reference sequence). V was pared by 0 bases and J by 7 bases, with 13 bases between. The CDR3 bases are TGTGCCACCAGCAGAGATTACGCAGGGGAGAATGAGCAGTTCTTC. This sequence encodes CATSRDYAGENEQFF.

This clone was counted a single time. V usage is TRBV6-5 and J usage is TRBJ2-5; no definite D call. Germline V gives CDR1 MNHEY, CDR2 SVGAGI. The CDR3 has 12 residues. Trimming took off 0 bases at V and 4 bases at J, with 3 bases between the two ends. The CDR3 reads CASSYSGETQYF. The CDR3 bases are TGTGCCAGCAGTTACTCCGGAGAGACCCAGTACTTC.

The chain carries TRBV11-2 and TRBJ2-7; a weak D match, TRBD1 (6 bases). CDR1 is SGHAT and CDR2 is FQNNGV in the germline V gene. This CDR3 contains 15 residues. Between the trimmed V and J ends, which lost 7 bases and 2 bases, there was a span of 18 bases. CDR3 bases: TGTGCCAGCACCCAATCATCGACAGGCCCCTACGAGCAGTACTTC. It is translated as CASTQSSTGPYEQYF.

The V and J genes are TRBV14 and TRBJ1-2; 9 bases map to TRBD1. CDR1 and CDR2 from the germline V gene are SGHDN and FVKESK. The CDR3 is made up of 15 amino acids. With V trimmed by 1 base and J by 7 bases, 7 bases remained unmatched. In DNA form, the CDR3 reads TGTGCCAGCAGCCAAGGGGGGACAGGGTGGTCTGGCTACACCTTC. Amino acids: CASSQGGTGWSGYTF.

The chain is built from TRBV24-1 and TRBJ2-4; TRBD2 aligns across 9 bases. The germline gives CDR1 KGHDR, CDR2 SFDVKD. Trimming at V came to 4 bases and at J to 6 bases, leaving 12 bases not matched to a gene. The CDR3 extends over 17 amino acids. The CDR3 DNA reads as TGTGCCACCAGTGAAGGGACTAGCTCATCACCTATAAACATTCAGTACTTC. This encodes CATSEGTSSSPINIQYF.

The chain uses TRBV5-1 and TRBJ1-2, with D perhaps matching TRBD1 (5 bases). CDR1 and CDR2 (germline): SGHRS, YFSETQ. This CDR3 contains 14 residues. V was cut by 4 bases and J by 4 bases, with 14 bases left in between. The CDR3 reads CASSLSGGGYGYTF. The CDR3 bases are TGCGCCAGCAGCCTCTCGGGGGGTGGCTATGGCTACACCTTC.

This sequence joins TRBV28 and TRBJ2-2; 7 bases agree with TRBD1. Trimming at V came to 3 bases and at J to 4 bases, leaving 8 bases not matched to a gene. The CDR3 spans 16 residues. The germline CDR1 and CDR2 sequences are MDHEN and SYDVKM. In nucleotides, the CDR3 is TGTGCCAGCAGTTTGGGTCAGGGGGTTGTCACCGGGGAGCTGTTTTTT. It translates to CASSLGQGVVTGELFF.

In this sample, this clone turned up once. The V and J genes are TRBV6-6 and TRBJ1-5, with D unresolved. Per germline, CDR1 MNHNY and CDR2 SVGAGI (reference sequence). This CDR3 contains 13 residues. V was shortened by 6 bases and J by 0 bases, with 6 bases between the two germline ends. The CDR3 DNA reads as TGTGCCAGCAGGCTGGATAGCAATCAGCCCCAGCATTTT. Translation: CASRLDSNQPQHF.

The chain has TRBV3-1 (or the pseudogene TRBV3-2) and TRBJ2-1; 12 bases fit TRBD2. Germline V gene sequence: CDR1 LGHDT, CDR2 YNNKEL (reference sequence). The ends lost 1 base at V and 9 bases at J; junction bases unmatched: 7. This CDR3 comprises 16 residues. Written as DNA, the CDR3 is TGTGCCAGCAGCCAAGGGTCTAGCGGGGGGGCCACTGAGCAGTTCTTC. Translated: CASSQGSSGGATEQFF.